Below are 32 T cell receptor beta chains sequenced from a single sample in a study of identical twins. Via MiXCR, TCRdb re-called the 5' RACE reads, giving one row per CDR3 protein. The table records approximately 550,000 distinct CDR3 sequences, 20% to 25% of them present only once. The data were also submitted as part of a second study, on yellow fever vaccine responses in identical twins.

Specimen: CD4+ T cells sorted from blood. These receptors all come from a woman between 18 and 29 years old in good health.

This chain links TRBV20-1 with TRBJ2-1, with 9 bases lining up with TRBD2. This CDR3 has 13 amino acids. The V gene's germline CDR1 is DFQATT and CDR2 SNEGSKA (reference sequence). V lost 3 bases, J lost 14 bases, and 11 bases stayed unmatched. CDR3 in DNA: TGCAGTGCTAGGGATCCGCTACTAGCGGGCGAGTTCTTC. Protein product: CSARDPLLAGEFF.

This clonotype was recorded many times. V and J are TRBV12-3 or TRBV12-4 and TRBJ2-1; 16 bases fit TRBD2. The CDR3 loop spans 15 amino acids. With 3 bases clipped from V and 7 bases from J, the junction kept 0 bases outside the gene matches. CDR3 in amino acids: CASSLGLAGGNEQFF. Here the CDR3 DNA reads TGTGCCAGCAGTTTGGGACTAGCGGGAGGGAATGAGCAGTTCTTC.

There are a few counts of this clonotype. The chain is built from TRBV2 and TRBJ2-1; 7 nucleotides line up with TRBD2. The ends lost 7 bases at V and 0 bases at J; junction bases unmatched: 6. Germline V gene sequence: CDR1 SNHLY, CDR2 FYNNEI. This CDR3 region has 15 residues. The CDR3 region is CASTAGVYSYNEQFF. The CDR3 DNA reads as TGTGCCAGCACCGCGGGGGTCTACTCCTACAATGAGCAGTTCTTC.

J is TRBJ1-6 and V is TRBV24-1, with D maybe TRBD1 (6 bases). The V end was cut by 9 bases, the J end by 10 bases, with 12 bases between. Per germline, CDR1 KGHDR and CDR2 SFDVKD. This CDR3 is 12 amino acids long. The CDR3: CATVLGGSPLHF. CDR3 coding DNA: TGTGCCACCGTTTTAGGGGGATCACCCCTCCACTTT.

This rearrangement joins TRBV7-9 to TRBJ2-7, with D unresolved. Germline V CDR1 and CDR2: SEHNR, FQNEAQ (reference sequence). V was trimmed by 4 bases and J by 5 bases, leaving 9 bases between them. There are 12 residues in the CDR3. The CDR3 bases are TGTGCCAGCAGCTCCCGGACGGACGAGCAGTACTTC. Translation gives CASSSRTDEQYF.

The CDR3 DNA sequence: TGCAGCGTTGAAGACACAGGGTGGGGCACTGAAGCTTTCTTT. Protein: CSVEDTGWGTEAFF. The chain is built from TRBV29-1 and TRBJ1-1, with D perhaps TRBD1 (6 bases). Trimming left V 0 bases short and J 4 bases short, with 12 bases between. The CDR3 runs 14 residues. Germline values: CDR1 SQVTM, CDR2 ANQGSEA.

This clonotype has only a few counts. The genes are TRBV4-1 and TRBJ2-3; D gene unclear. Trimming removed 1 base from V and 2 bases from J, with 7 bases in between. Germline-derived CDR1 and CDR2 are MGHRA and YSYEKL. This CDR3 comprises 14 residues. The CDR3 bases are TGCGCCAGCAGCCAAGCGGTGGTCACAGATACGCAGTATTTT. Amino acid sequence: CASSQAVVTDTQYF.

This clonotype occurred once. The chain joins TRBV24-1 to TRBJ2-7; D gene unclear. V was cut by 3 bases and J by 7 bases, with 9 bases left in between. The CDR3 is 12 residues long. Germline values: CDR1 KGHDR, CDR2 SFDVKD. In nucleotides, the CDR3 is TGTGCCACCAGTGATCTCCGACGGGAGCAGTACTTC. It codes for CATSDLRREQYF.

This clonotype was seen a few times. V and J are TRBV7-6 and TRBJ2-5; D remains ambiguous. Trimming left V 5 bases short and J 5 bases short, with 12 bases between. The CDR3 totals 13 residues. CDR1 is SGHVS and CDR2 is FNYEAQ in the germline V gene. The CDR3 DNA is TGTGCCAGCAGCCCTGAAAGCAGGGAGACCCAGTACTTC. Encoded protein: CASSPESRETQYF.

The V and J genes are TRBV12-3 or TRBV12-4 and TRBJ1-1; no reliable D call. This CDR3 comprises 14 residues. The V and J ends lost 5 bases and 6 bases respectively, with 16 bases between them. DNA of the CDR3: TGTGCCAGCAGTCACGACTTCACGCGGGCTGAAGCTTTCTTT. It translates to CASSHDFTRAEAFF.

This clonotype has more than one count but fewer than ten. The CDR3 sequence: CASRRRIGELFF. CDR3 in DNA: TGTGCCAGCAGGAGGAGGATCGGGGAGCTGTTTTTT. The chain combines TRBV6-5 with TRBJ2-2; maybe TRBD2 (5 bases). The CDR3 is made up of 12 amino acids. Trimming took 6 bases from V and 7 from J, leaving 9 bases between them. CDR1 is MNHEY and CDR2 is SVGAGI in the germline V gene.

V is TRBV6-4 and J is TRBJ1-2; D uncertain. V was trimmed by 6 bases and J by 4 bases, leaving 15 bases between them. This CDR3 has 14 residues. Germline V gives CDR1 MRHNA, CDR2 SNTAGT. CDR3 sequence: CASRPTVTSYGYTF. CDR3 sequence (DNA): TGTGCCAGCAGACCGACCGTTACATCCTATGGCTACACCTTC.

This chain uses TRBV7-9 with TRBJ1-1; 10 nucleotides line up with TRBD1. CDR3 size: 16 residues. The V gene end was trimmed by 1 base and the J gene end by 0 bases; junction bases not matched to a gene: 2. The V gene's germline CDR1 is SEHNR and CDR2 FQNEAQ (reference sequence). The chain's CDR3 is CASSLGGQGMNTEAFF. For the CDR3, the DNA is TGTGCCAGCAGCTTAGGGGGACAGGGGATGAACACTGAAGCTTTCTTT.

This clonotype was found a few times. The chain is built from TRBV28 and TRBJ1-5; no clear D. CDR1 and CDR2 from the germline V gene are MDHEN and SYDVKM. V was shortened by 8 bases and J by 0 bases, with 8 bases between the two germline ends. There are 13 residues in the CDR3. Here the CDR3 DNA reads TGTGCCAGCCACCAGTTTAGCAATCAGCCCCAGCATTTT. Residues: CASHQFSNQPQHF. Full variable domain (remainder filled in from reference TRBV28 and TRBJ1-5): DVKVTQSSRYLVKRTGEKVFLECVQDMDHENMFWYRQDPGLGLRLIYFSYDVKMKEKGDIPEGYSVSREKKERFSLILESASTNQTSMYLCASHQFSNQPQHFGDGTRLSIL.

This chain links TRBV7-3 with TRBJ2-7; D remains unclear. V was shortened by 2 bases and J by 4 bases, with 18 bases between the two germline ends. CDR3 length: 16 amino acids. Germline CDR1 is SGHTA and CDR2 is FQGTGA. CDR3 nucleotides: TGTGCCAGCAGCTTAGTCGGACCCTCATTGGGTTACGAGCAGTACTTC. It yields the protein CASSLVGPSLGYEQYF.

This clonotype turned up a few times. V gene TRBV27 combines with J gene TRBJ1-5; maybe TRBD1 (5 bases). Germline lookup yields CDR1 MNHEY and CDR2 SMNVEV (reference sequence). CDR3 length equals 13 residues. The V and J ends lost 6 bases and 2 bases respectively, with 8 bases between them. CDR3 bases: TGTGCCAGCAGGGGGGAGGGCAATCAGCCCCAGCATTTT. Translation: CASRGEGNQPQHF.

The V and J genes are TRBV12-3 or TRBV12-4 and TRBJ2-5, with unresolved D. The CDR3 is 16 residues long. V was pared by 0 bases and J by 4 bases, with 15 bases between. Written as DNA, the CDR3 is TGTGCCAGCAGTTTAGCGCGGTCACAGCTGGGAGAGACCCAGTACTTC. The encoded protein is CASSLARSQLGETQYF.

This clonotype was detected only a few times. This chain uses TRBV7-3 with TRBJ2-2, with 7 bases identical to TRBD1. With V trimmed by 7 bases and J by 2 bases, 7 bases remained unmatched. This CDR3 is built from 15 residues. Looked up from germline, CDR1 is SGHTA and CDR2 is FQGTGA. In DNA, the CDR3 is TGTGCCAGCACCCCCGACAGGGAAAACACCGGGGAGCTGTTTTTT. Translating it yields CASTPDRENTGELFF.

This clonotype was counted only a few times. The chain uses TRBV12-3 or TRBV12-4 and TRBJ2-3; either TRBD1 or TRBD2 may fit D (5 bases each). V gave up 5 bases and J gave up 4 bases, with 19 bases separating them. The length of the CDR3 is 16 residues. The CDR3 sequence is CASSPSGWGRSDTQYF. The CDR3 DNA is TGTGCCAGCAGTCCCAGTGGGTGGGGGAGATCAGATACGCAGTATTTT.

There are a few counts of this clonotype. This chain connects TRBV5-1 to TRBJ1-1, with D perhaps TRBD1 (5 bases). This CDR3 has 12 amino acids. Germline V gene data show CDR1 as SGHRS and CDR2 as YFSETQ. V lost 5 bases and J lost 3, with 8 bases in between. CDR3 coding DNA: TGCGCCAGCAGTCGGGGGGACACTGAAGCTTTCTTT. Translation gives CASSRGDTEAFF.

This clonotype was recorded a few times. This chain joins TRBV5-1 and TRBJ2-7; no reliable D call. The CDR3 spans 14 residues. CDR1 and CDR2 (germline): SGHRS, YFSETQ. With 0 bases removed from V and 2 bases from J, the gap between germline ends came to 9 bases. The CDR3 DNA follows: TGCGCCAGCAGCTTGGGAACAGACCCCTACGAGCAGTACTTC. Its protein product is CASSLGTDPYEQYF.

The genes are TRBV11-2 and TRBJ1-5, with 7 bases aligning to TRBD1. This CDR3 has 15 amino acids. V was pared by 5 bases and J by 3 bases, with 7 bases of the junction left unmatched. From germline, CDR1 is SGHAT and CDR2 FQNNGV. This CDR3 is CASSPQGGNNQPQHF. The CDR3, as DNA: TGTGCCAGCAGCCCTCAGGGGGGAAACAATCAGCCCCAGCATTTT.

This clonotype was picked up a small number of times. The V gene is TRBV5-1, the J gene TRBJ1-1; D gene uncertain. The CDR3 has 14 residues. Trimming shortened V by 4 bases and J by 2 bases, and 12 bases separated the two germline ends. Germline CDR1 SGHRS, CDR2 YFSETQ. CDR3 DNA sequence: TGCGCCAGCAGCCCGACGGGAACTAACACTGAAGCTTTCTTT. Its protein is CASSPTGTNTEAFF.

The V and J genes are TRBV3-1 and TRBJ2-1; possible D gene TRBD2, 6 bases. The CDR3 spans 15 residues. CDR1 LGHDT and CDR2 YNNKEL come from the germline V gene (reference sequence). V lost 0 bases and J 3 bases, leaving 9 bases between the germline ends. CDR3 protein: CASSQDGTFYNEQFF. The CDR3 bases are TGTGCCAGCAGCCAAGATGGGACTTTCTACAATGAGCAGTTCTTC.

The rearrangement uses TRBV7-8 and TRBJ2-1, with a tentative D call TRBD1 (5 bases). V was trimmed by 0 bases and J by 9 bases, leaving 27 bases between them. From germline, CDR1 is SGHVS and CDR2 FQNEAQ. The CDR3 spans 19 residues. CDR3 loop: CASSLAYVGWSNRQGEQFF. The CDR3 region has the DNA TGTGCCAGCAGCTTAGCGTATGTTGGGTGGTCCAACCGGCAGGGTGAGCAGTTCTTC.

This clonotype was observed a few times. Mismatch with germline at one junction end may stem from a read error. This chain connects TRBV3-1 to TRBJ2-1, with a possible D match to TRBD2 (6 bases). This CDR3 has 12 amino acids. Germline V gene lookup returns CDR1 LGHDT and CDR2 YNNKEL (reference sequence). For the CDR3, the DNA is TGTGCCAGCAGCCAAGTCGATAGCGGTTTTTCGTGG. This sequence encodes CASSQVDSGFSW.

This clonotype was detected a few times. This chain's CDR3 is CGLYEQYV. The CDR3 nucleotides are TGCGGCTTATACGAGCAGTACGTC. The rearrangement joins TRBV20-1 to TRBJ2-7; D not resolved. The CDR3 spans 8 residues. Germline V gene sequence: CDR1 DFQATT, CDR2 SNEGSKA (reference sequence).

The chain is built from TRBV4-1 and TRBJ1-1, with D tentatively TRBD1 (6 bases). This CDR3 has 17 amino acids. Germline-derived CDR1 and CDR2 are MGHRA and YSYEKL. The V end lost 4 bases, the J end lost 5 bases, and 23 bases lay between the germline ends. CDR3 residues: CASSPAPDRSAGTEAFF. The CDR3 coding sequence is TGCGCCAGCAGCCCGGCCCCCGACAGGTCTGCAGGTACTGAAGCTTTCTTT.

This clonotype was observed a handful of times. The CDR3 here is CATSDYTGHGYTF. For the CDR3, the DNA is TGTGCCACCAGTGATTACACCGGGCATGGCTACACCTTC. The chain carries TRBV24-1 and TRBJ1-2; no clear D. Trimming pared 2 bases from V and 6 bases from J, leaving 9 bases between. CDR3 length: 13 residues. From germline, CDR1 is KGHDR and CDR2 SFDVKD.

The chain recombines TRBV6-1 with TRBJ2-1, with 8 bases matching TRBD1. The germline V gene encodes CDR1 MNHNS and CDR2 SASEGT. V shed 6 bases, J shed 1 base, and the junction held 2 bases outside the gene matches. The CDR3 sequence is 14 residues long. DNA of the CDR3: TGTGCCAGCAGGGGACAGGTTTCCTACAATGAGCAGTTCTTC. Encoded protein: CASRGQVSYNEQFF.

The J gene is TRBJ2-5, the V gene TRBV27; 10 nucleotides line up with TRBD2. Per the germline V gene, CDR1 is MNHEY and CDR2 is SMNVEV (reference sequence). The trim removed 4 bases at V and 3 bases at J, leaving 5 bases unmatched. CDR3 size: 15 residues. The CDR3 DNA sequence: TGTGCCAGCAGTTCCTATGGACTAGCGGAAGAGACCCAGTACTTC. It specifies CASSSYGLAEETQYF.

The CDR3 DNA reads TGTGCCAGTAGCCCACGGGACTTCACCGGGGAGCTGTTTTTT. This translates into CASSPRDFTGELFF. The chain carries TRBV19 and TRBJ2-2; TRBD2 is a possible D gene (6 bases). The germline V and J ends were trimmed by 6 bases and 4 bases, with 12 bases remaining between them. This CDR3 comprises 14 residues. CDR1 and CDR2 from the germline V gene are LNHDA and SQIVND (reference sequence).